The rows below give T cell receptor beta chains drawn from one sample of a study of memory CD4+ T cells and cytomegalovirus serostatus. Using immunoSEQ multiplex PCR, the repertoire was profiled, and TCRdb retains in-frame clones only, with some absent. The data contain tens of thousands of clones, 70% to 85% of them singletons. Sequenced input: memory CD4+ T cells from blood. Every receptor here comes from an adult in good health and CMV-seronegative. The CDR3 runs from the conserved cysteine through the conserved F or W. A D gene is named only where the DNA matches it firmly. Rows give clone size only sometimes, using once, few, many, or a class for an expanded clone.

DNA: TGTGCCAGCAGCAATACCGGGACAGGCTACAATGAGCAGTTCTTC; CDR3: CASSNTGTGYNEQFF; J: TRBJ2-1; D: TRBD1; size: once; V: TRBV11-1
DNA: TGTGCCAGCAGCTCATTACAGGGGGAGACCGGGGAGCTGTTTTTT; CDR3: CASSSLQGETGELFF; J: TRBJ2-2; D: TRBD1; size: .; V: TRBV11-2
DNA: TGTGCCAGCAGTACTGGGGCCAACGTCCTGACTTTC; CDR3: CASSTGANVLTF; J: TRBJ2-6; D: .; size: .; V: TRBV28
DNA: TGTGCCAGCAGTGAACGACCCGGGAATAAGAATCAGCCCCAGCATTTT; CDR3: CASSERPGNKNQPQHF; J: TRBJ1-5; D: .; size: .; V: TRBV2
DNA: TGTGCCAGCAGTTACTCCCAGGGTGGAAACACCATATATTTT; CDR3: CASSYSQGGNTIYF; J: TRBJ1-3; D: .; size: .; V: TRBV6-6
DNA: TGTGCCAGCAGCTTGCTGCTGCCTAGCGGTGGAGAGACCCAGTACTTC; CDR3: CASSLLLPSGGETQYF; J: TRBJ2-5; D: TRBD2; size: .; V: TRBV5-6
DNA: TGTGCCAGCACCCTCGGGGGCTGGTCCTATGGCTACACCTTC; CDR3: CASTLGGWSYGYTF; J: TRBJ1-2; D: .; size: .; V: TRBV19
DNA: TGTGCCAGCAGCCAAGCAGGGTTGAACACTGAAGCTTTCTTT; CDR3: CASSQAGLNTEAFF; J: TRBJ1-1; D: .; size: .; V: TRBV14
DNA: TGTGCCAGCAGCTTGACAGGGGACACTGAAGCTTTCTTT; CDR3: CASSLTGDTEAFF; J: TRBJ1-1; D: TRBD1; size: .; V: TRBV11-2
DNA: TGTGCCACCAGCAGGGGGCGCTGGGCGGGGACCGGGGAGCTGTTTTTT; CDR3: CATSRGRWAGTGELFF; J: TRBJ2-2; D: .; size: .; V: TRBV15
DNA: TGTGCCAGCAGCTTACACAGGGGGGAAAACATTCAGTACTTC; CDR3: CASSLHRGENIQYF; J: TRBJ2-4; D: TRBD1; size: few; V: TRBV7-2
DNA: TGTGCCAGCAGTTCCACAGGGGGCAGCTATGGCTACACCTTC; CDR3: CASSSTGGSYGYTF; J: TRBJ1-2; D: TRBD1; size: few; V: TRBV28
DNA: TGTGCCAGCAGCCCCCAGGGAGGAGCAACCTACGAGCAGTACTTC; CDR3: CASSPQGGATYEQYF; J: TRBJ2-7; D: .; size: .; V: TRBV5-4
DNA: TGCGCCAGGGGAAAGACAGCGACGGCACGGCTTTACGAGCAGTACTTC; CDR3: CARGKTATARLYEQYF; J: TRBJ2-7; D: .; size: .; V: TRBV10-1
DNA: TGTGCCAGCAGTAAGGAACAGAGCCGCGAGCAGTACTTC; CDR3: CASSKEQSREQYF; J: TRBJ2-7; D: .; size: few; V: TRBV6-1
DNA: TGTGCCAGCAGCTTGGGGGCCAGGGGGTCTCTTGGCTACACCTTC; CDR3: CASSLGARGSLGYTF; J: TRBJ1-2; D: TRBD1; size: .; V: TRBV5-8